A single sample is the source of the 4 T cell receptor beta chains below, sequenced in a study of blood T cell repertoires in COVID-19. Generated by immunoSEQ multiplex PCR, the TCRdb table keeps only in-frame clones and is missing some. The data show about 220,000 clones, about 82% seen once. Input material: peripheral blood. Receptors originate from a woman aged 70-85 years with COVID-19, enrolled during active disease.

Here the CDR3 reads CASSVGPGQETQYF. For the CDR3, the DNA is TGTGCCAGCAGCGTAGGCCCCGGGCAAGAGACCCAGTACTTC. The chain joins TRBV9 to TRBJ2-5; D is unresolved. Deletions cut 0 bases from V and 2 bases from J, with 8 bases between. Germline V gene sequence: CDR1 SGDLS, CDR2 YYNGEE. The CDR3 runs to 14 residues.

This clone was recorded once. The V call is TRBV14, the J call TRBJ1-6, with 7 bases identical to TRBD1. Germline-derived CDR1 and CDR2 are SGHDN and FVKESK. The junction had 11 bases not matched to a gene; V was cut back by 0 bases and J by 9 bases. The CDR3 runs to 17 residues. CDR3 sequence (DNA): TGTGCCAGCAGCCAAGATCTAGGGGGCCTGTTCGGTTCACCCCTCCACTTT. The encoded protein is CASSQDLGGLFGSPLHF.

This chain joins TRBV7-2 and TRBJ1-4; D is perhaps TRBD1 (5 bases). The ends were cut back, 7 bases at V and 7 bases at J, with 16 bases in the middle. Germline V gene data show CDR1 as SGHTA and CDR2 as FQGNSA. CDR3 size: 14 residues. The CDR3 loop reads CASTRRQPGEKLFF. The CDR3 DNA is TGTGCCAGCACCCGAAGACAGCCTGGTGAAAAACTGTTTTTT.

The gene calls are TRBV7-2 and TRBJ1-2, with 11 bases that match TRBD1. Germline-derived CDR1 and CDR2 are SGHTA and FQGNSA. V lost 5 bases, J lost 8 bases, and 16 bases stayed unmatched. CDR3 length equals 17 residues. The CDR3 region has the DNA TGTGCCAGCAGCCCTGGCGGGACAGGGGGGGCCGGGAAGGGCTACACCTTC. Translation: CASSPGGTGGAGKGYTF.